The clone carrying this TCR beta chain was seen repeatedly, ten times or more. The CDR3 covers 14 residues. Trimming left V 3 bases short and J 1 base short, with 10 bases between. CDR1 LNHDA and CDR2 SQIVND come from the germline V gene (reference sequence). The data belong to a study of shared clonotypes between healthy human individuals. Profiling relied on immunoSEQ multiplex PCR, and the TCRdb table lists in-frame clones only, not all of them. The table records over a million clones, around 78% of them present only once. The sequenced sample consisted of memory CD4+ T cells from PBMCs. As to subset: CD45RA-negative fraction. This TCR came from a man between 18 and 29 years old in good health. Some clones in this sample may be carry-over from other donors' samples. This chain connects TRBV19 to TRBJ2-7; D might be TRBD1 (6 bases). The CDR3 is CASSIQGQSYEQYF. In DNA form, the CDR3 reads TGTGCCAGTAGTATCCAAGGACAGTCCTACGAGCAGTACTTC.